What follows are 25 T cell receptor beta chains derived from one specimen sequenced in a study of vaccination and CD4 T cells after COVID-19. For these TCRs, the target antigens are not known. Indicated treatment: roughly 11-day PBMC culture with coronavirus spike peptide pools or control peptides (ViraFEST assay). Sequencing of the DNA from cultured CD4+ T cells was carried out with the Oncomine TCR Beta short-read assay. TCRdb independently ran MiXCR on the PCR reads; one entry per CDR3 protein. The sample contains some 25,000 distinct CDR3 sequences, 40% of which appear only once. The sequenced material came from CD4+ T cells from blood, cultured in vitro. All receptors come from a human donor who had recovered from COVID-19.

The chain links TRBV7-2 to TRBJ2-5; D is unclear. Germline V lookup: CDR1 SGHTA, CDR2 FQGNSA. This CDR3 contains 14 residues. Trimming cost V 5 bases and J 1 base, with 11 bases left between them. CDR3 protein: CASSQNSGQETQYF. CDR3 sequence (DNA): TGTGCCAGCAGCCAAAATTCGGGCCAAGAGACCCAGTACTTC.

This clonotype was seen a few times. This chain links TRBV12-3 or TRBV12-4 with TRBJ2-3; TRBD2 is a possible D gene (5 bases). The CDR3 consists of 14 residues. The V and J ends lost 5 bases and 3 bases respectively, with 12 bases between them. CDR3 nucleotide sequence: TGTGCCAGCAGTCCACGGAGGCGGACAGATACGCAGTATTTT. It translates to CASSPRRRTDTQYF.

The table lists this clonotype with a few counts. V and J are TRBV4-3 and TRBJ2-3, with 10 bases lining up with TRBD2. The CDR3 is 18 amino acids. Germline V lookup: CDR1 LGHNA, CDR2 YSLEER. V trimming: 0 bases; J trimming: 2 bases; junction bases outside the gene matches: 8. The CDR3 spells CASSQEADSGRYTDTQYF. The CDR3 nucleotides read TGCGCCAGCAGCCAAGAGGCCGATAGCGGGAGGTACACAGATACGCAGTATTTT.

The gene calls are TRBV15 and TRBJ1-1; a possible D gene is TRBD1 (6 bases). This CDR3 spans 13 amino acids. CDR1 and CDR2 (germline): LNHNV, YYDKDF (reference sequence). Between the trimmed V and J ends, which lost 6 bases and 6 bases, there was a span of 14 bases. Written as DNA, the CDR3 is TGTGCCACCAGTCGCTCAGGGGTGGCTGAAGCTTTCTTT. It encodes CATSRSGVAEAFF.

The chain links TRBV29-1 to TRBJ1-1, with D perhaps TRBD1 (5 bases). The CDR3 length is 11 residues. In germline, CDR1 is SQVTM, CDR2 ANQGSEA. V lost 7 bases and J 4 bases, leaving 10 bases between the germline ends. The CDR3 spells CSEGTGTEAFF. In DNA, the CDR3 is TGCAGCGAGGGGACTGGCACTGAAGCTTTCTTT. The variable domain in full, completed from reference TRBV29-1 and TRBJ1-1, reads SAVISQKPSRDICQRGTSLTIQCQVDSQVTMMFWYRQQPGQSLTLIATANQGSEATYESGFVIDKFPISRPNLTFSTLTVSNMSPEDSSIYLCSEGTGTEAFFGQGTRLTVV.

The chain uses TRBV20-1 and TRBJ2-7; 7 bases align to TRBD1. This CDR3 is 13 amino acids long. Trimming removed 5 bases from V and 2 bases from J; junction bases left unmatched: 6. Per germline, CDR1 DFQATT and CDR2 SNEGSKA (reference sequence). CDR3 protein: CSAPGQWTYEQYF. The CDR3, as DNA: TGCAGTGCTCCGGGACAGTGGACCTACGAGCAGTACTTC.

CDR3 loop: CASSLSPGVGEAFF. The CDR3 DNA follows: TGTGCCAGCAGCTTAAGTCCGGGAGTCGGTGAAGCTTTCTTT. V usage is TRBV7-3 and J usage is TRBJ1-1, with no clear D. From germline, CDR1 is SGHTA and CDR2 FQGTGA. The germline V and J ends were trimmed by 1 base and 7 bases, with 13 bases remaining between them. CDR3 size: 14 residues.

The genes are TRBV12-3 or TRBV12-4 and TRBJ1-6; 9 bases are shared with TRBD1. The CDR3 is 14 residues long. V trimming: 5 bases; J trimming: 8 bases; junction bases outside the gene matches: 4. The CDR3 DNA reads TGTGCCAGCAGTAAGACAGGGGGGCATTCACCCCTCCACTTT. Protein product: CASSKTGGHSPLHF.

J is TRBJ2-3 and V is TRBV6-5; the D gene is possibly TRBD1 (5 bases). The CDR3 runs to 14 residues. Between the trimmed V and J ends, which lost 2 bases and 4 bases, there was a span of 10 bases. Germline CDR1 and CDR2: MNHEY and SVGAGI. The CDR3 sequence is CASSYAGLADTQYF. CDR3 DNA sequence: TGTGCCAGCAGTTACGCAGGGTTGGCAGATACGCAGTATTTT.

This clonotype has more than one count but fewer than ten. The rearrangement links TRBV20-1 to TRBJ2-5, with D possibly being TRBD1 or TRBD2 (7 bases each). Trimming shortened V by 2 bases and J by 3 bases, and 16 bases separated the two germline ends. The CDR3 consists of 15 residues. The germline V gene encodes CDR1 DFQATT and CDR2 SNEGSKA (reference sequence). The CDR3 loop is CSARLPTGREETQYF. CDR3 bases: TGCAGTGCTAGACTTCCGACAGGGAGGGAAGAGACCCAGTACTTC.

In its sample, this clonotype was seen once. V is TRBV18 and J is TRBJ2-1, with 10 bases that match TRBD2. V lost 0 bases and J lost 7; bases outside the gene matches: 3. Germline V CDR1 and CDR2: KGHSH, LQKENI. The CDR3 is 15 amino acids. This CDR3 is CASSPPSGGRNEQFF. The CDR3 coding sequence is TGTGCCAGCTCACCACCTAGCGGGGGGAGAAATGAGCAGTTCTTC.

The chain combines TRBV24-1 with TRBJ1-1, with unresolved D. This CDR3 comprises 13 residues. The V gene's germline CDR1 is KGHDR and CDR2 SFDVKD. The V end lost 1 base, the J end lost 7 bases, and 9 bases lay between the germline ends. CDR3 sequence reads: CATSDFAGDEAFF. CDR3 sequence (DNA): TGTGCCACCAGTGATTTTGCCGGAGATGAAGCTTTCTTT.

This clonotype was counted between two and nine times. The rearrangement links TRBV6-5 to TRBJ2-1; maybe TRBD1 (6 bases). V gave up 2 bases and J gave up 8 bases, with 16 bases separating them. Germline V gene data show CDR1 as MNHEY and CDR2 as SVGAGI. This CDR3 has 15 residues. The CDR3 sequence is CASSYQAGVMDEQFF. The DNA for the CDR3 is TGTGCCAGCAGTTACCAGGCAGGGGTTATGGATGAGCAGTTCTTC.

The CDR3 DNA reads TGCAGTGCTAAGCCGACAGGGGTGAACACTGAAGCTTTCTTT. This gives the protein CSAKPTGVNTEAFF. The gene calls are TRBV20-1 and TRBJ1-1, with 8 bases identical to TRBD1. The CDR3 covers 14 residues. The germline V gene encodes CDR1 DFQATT and CDR2 SNEGSKA (reference sequence). With V trimmed by 4 bases and J by 0 bases, 4 bases remained unmatched.

The chain links TRBV7-2 to TRBJ2-3; D assignment may be TRBD1 or TRBD2 (5 bases each). The length of the CDR3 is 16 residues. Germline CDR1 is SGHTA and CDR2 is FQGNSA. Trimming removed 5 bases at V and 0 bases at J, with 15 bases between. CDR3 DNA sequence: TGTGCCAGCAGCCGATGGGACGTTCCTAGCACAGATACGCAGTATTTT. Translation gives CASSRWDVPSTDTQYF. The entire variable domain, with the rest obtained from reference TRBV7-2 and TRBJ2-3, is as follows: GAGVSQSPSNKVTEKGKDVELRCDPISGHTALYWYRQSLGQGLEFLIYFQGNSAPDKSGLPSDRFSAERTGGSVSTLTIQRTQQEDSAVYLCASSRWDVPSTDTQYFGPGTRLTVL.

This clonotype has only a few counts. J is TRBJ2-1 and V is TRBV7-6; 9 bases are shared with TRBD2. Germline lookup yields CDR1 SGHVS and CDR2 FNYEAQ. The CDR3 covers 16 residues. V lost 5 bases and J lost 2; bases outside the gene matches: 7. The DNA for the CDR3 is TGTGCCAGCAGCAAGTCTATAGCGGGAGCCTACAATGAGCAGTTCTTC. As protein: CASSKSIAGAYNEQFF. Full variable domain (missing parts from reference TRBV7-6 and TRBJ2-1): GAGVSQSPRYKVTKRGQDVALRCDPISGHVSLYWYRQALGQGPEFLTYFNYEAQQDKSGLPNDRFSAERPEGSISTLTIQRTEQRDSAMYRCASSKSIAGAYNEQFFGPGTRLTVL.

This clonotype was counted only a few times. The CDR3 reads CATSREPGNTGELFF. CDR3 nucleotide sequence: TGTGCCACCAGCAGAGAGCCGGGAAACACCGGGGAGCTGTTTTTT. The gene calls are TRBV15 and TRBJ2-2, with a possible D match to TRBD2 (5 bases). The CDR3 has 15 residues. V lost 0 bases and J lost 2, with 7 bases in between. Germline V gives CDR1 LNHNV, CDR2 YYDKDF (reference sequence).

This chain uses TRBV15 with TRBJ2-3; D perhaps matches TRBD2 (6 bases). Between the trimmed V and J ends, which lost 0 bases and 8 bases, there was a span of 9 bases. The CDR3 loop spans 13 amino acids. Germline-derived CDR1 and CDR2 are LNHNV and YYDKDF (reference sequence). CDR3 loop: CATSREAEGTQYF. CDR3 nucleotides: TGTGCCACCAGCAGAGAAGCGGAGGGTACGCAGTATTTT.

This chain joins TRBV7-2 and TRBJ2-7, with a weak D call TRBD1 (7 bases). With 9 bases removed from V and 4 bases from J, the gap between germline ends came to 13 bases. CDR1 and CDR2 from the germline V gene are SGHTA and FQGNSA. This CDR3 spans 12 amino acids. The CDR3 is CASTQGTYEQYF. Here the CDR3 DNA reads TGTGCCAGTACACAGGGGACTTACGAGCAGTACTTC.

This clonotype has more than one count but fewer than ten. The gene calls are TRBV15 and TRBJ2-7; tentative D call: TRBD2 (5 bases). Trimming cost V 0 bases and J 2 bases, with 23 bases left between them. Germline V gene sequence: CDR1 LNHNV, CDR2 YYDKDF (reference sequence). This CDR3 is 19 amino acids long. The CDR3 loop is CATSRDLRVFGANTYEQYF. CDR3 coding DNA: TGTGCCACCAGCAGAGACTTGAGGGTATTTGGTGCGAATACCTACGAGCAGTACTTC.

This clonotype was found a few times. The CDR3 bases are TGTGCCACCAGAGGCGGGGGGCTAGGTAAGGACACTGAAGCTTTCTTT. Its translation: CATRGGGLGKDTEAFF. The rearrangement joins TRBV15 to TRBJ1-1, with D possibly matching TRBD1 (6 bases). The V gene's germline CDR1 is LNHNV and CDR2 YYDKDF (reference sequence). V was shortened by 6 bases and J by 3 bases, with 20 bases between the two germline ends. The CDR3 is 16 amino acids.

The chain has TRBV28 and TRBJ1-4; no clear D. Germline V gene data show CDR1 as MDHEN and CDR2 as SYDVKM. The CDR3 has 16 residues. The V end was cut by 4 bases, the J end by 0 bases, with 12 bases between. CDR3 amino acids: CASSSHGVATNEKLFF. The CDR3 DNA reads as TGTGCCAGCAGTTCACACGGCGTTGCAACTAATGAAAAACTGTTTTTT.

The chain employs TRBV7-9 and TRBJ1-1, with a weak D call TRBD1 (5 bases). Trimming took 3 bases from V and 1 from J, leaving 12 bases between them. The CDR3 totals 15 residues. Germline V gene lookup returns CDR1 SEHNR and CDR2 FQNEAQ (reference sequence). CDR3 in DNA: TGTGCCAGCAGCTTCTTAGTTGGGGGGAACACTGAAGCTTTCTTT. Amino acid sequence: CASSFLVGGNTEAFF.

J is TRBJ1-5 and V is TRBV6-1, with 9 bases identical to TRBD1. Germline CDR1 and CDR2: MNHNS and SASEGT. V trimming: 3 bases; J trimming: 4 bases; junction bases outside the gene matches: 7. CDR3 size: 16 residues. The CDR3 loop reads CASSDPAGTGNQPQHF. The CDR3 DNA sequence: TGTGCCAGCAGTGACCCCGCAGGGACAGGGAATCAGCCCCAGCATTTT.

In its sample, this clonotype was seen once. The genes are TRBV28 and TRBJ2-3; D is uncertain. Looked up from germline, CDR1 is MDHEN and CDR2 is SYDVKM. Deletions cut 6 bases from V and 2 bases from J, with 9 bases between. This CDR3 is built from 13 residues. The CDR3 here is CASSFPNTDTQYF. Here the CDR3 DNA reads TGTGCCAGCAGCTTTCCGAACACAGATACGCAGTATTTT. Based on the CDR3 plus reference TRBV28 and TRBJ2-3, the full variable domain is DVKVTQSSRYLVKRTGEKVFLECVQDMDHENMFWYRQDPGLGLRLIYFSYDVKMKEKGDIPEGYSVSREKKERFSLILESASTNQTSMYLCASSFPNTDTQYFGPGTRLTVL.